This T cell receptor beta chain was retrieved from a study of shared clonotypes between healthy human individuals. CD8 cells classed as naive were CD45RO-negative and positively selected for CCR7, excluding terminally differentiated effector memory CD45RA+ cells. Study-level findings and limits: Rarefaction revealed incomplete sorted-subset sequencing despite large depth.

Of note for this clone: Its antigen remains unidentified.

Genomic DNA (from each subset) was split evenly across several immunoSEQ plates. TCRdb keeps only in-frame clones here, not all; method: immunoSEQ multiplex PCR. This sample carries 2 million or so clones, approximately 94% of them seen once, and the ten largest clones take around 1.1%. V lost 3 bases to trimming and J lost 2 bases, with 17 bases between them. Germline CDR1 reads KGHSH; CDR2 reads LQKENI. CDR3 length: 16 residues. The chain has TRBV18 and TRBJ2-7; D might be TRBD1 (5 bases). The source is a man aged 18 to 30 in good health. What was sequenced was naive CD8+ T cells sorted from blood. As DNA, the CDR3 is TGTGCCAGCTCACCGCCAATGGGCCCGGACACCTACGAGCAGTACTTC. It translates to CASSPPMGPDTYEQYF.